A single T cell receptor beta chain is shown here with its context. This clone registers as large (0.1 to 1%) within its sample. What antigen it recognizes has not been identified. Per-nucleotide qualities are absent, and no much larger clonotype sits a single base away. The sample comes from a study of radiation and T cells in renal cell carcinoma (dated by TCRdb to about 2020). Looking at the study overall: The samples were obtained from a clinical trial, where primary renal cell carcinomas were treated with 15 Gy stereotactic body radiation therapy and then removed by nephrectomy 4 weeks afterward. In the 53 samples combined, some 4,000,000 unique CDR3 nucleotide sequences were found, encoding 3,000,000 or so unique CDR3 amino acid sequences. In total, 53 samples, comprising some 25 tumors and some 27 peripheral blood samples, were subjected to TCR beta sequencing. Findings and caveats that apply to the study as a whole: In blood, the top tumor clonotypes increased from baseline to 2 weeks after radiation and then shrank by 4 weeks, which suggests a temporary expansion of tumor-resident clones. Changes in the blood repertoire were not tracked past 4 weeks after treatment. Because pretreatment tumor biopsies were not available, the study could not determine whether clonotypes were already present within the tumor at baseline. The single-armed trial design could not address effects of radiation dose or scheduling on the TCR repertoire.

Including cysteine and phenylalanine, the CDR3 has 10 amino acids. Only the CDR3 DNA is retained, 30 bases long and in frame from the first base. According to the germline V gene, CDR1 reads MGHRA and CDR2 reads YSYEKL. V is shortened by 5 bases, J by 4 bases, and the region joining them spans 2 bases. The time point label on this specimen signifies: baseline pretreatment blood. What this sample's treatment or condition label stands for: 15 Gy SBRT to primary tumor, nephrectomy 4 weeks later. To follow tumor-enriched clonotypes, peripheral blood was collected serially from radiation-treated patients at baseline and again at 2 weeks and 4 weeks after SBRT. All patients had renal cell carcinoma with clear cell pathology. Genomic DNA for TCR sequencing was prepared using the QIAamp DNA Blood Mini Kit (Qiagen). The analyses included just those samples that passed every quality control check. Following the manufacturer's recommendations, the immunoSEQ kit was used to generate TCR beta libraries from genomic DNA. To prepare libraries, a first multiplex PCR with proprietary primers was run, followed by a second PCR that added unique barcodes, and a bead cleanup was done after each round. Each sample batch included a kit-provided positive control reaction and a negative control reaction. The final libraries were assessed on an Agilent 4200 TapeStation D1000 ScreenTape, pooled by volume, and quantified by qPCR. Sequencing ran on an Illumina NextSeq500 with a MidOutput 150-cycle cartridge, using 156 Read1 and 15 Index1 cycles with kit custom primers. The pooled library was loaded at approximately 0.92 pM, and around 18% PhiX control was spiked in. As for how the authors treated the data: Vendor-processed data were analyzed in R, and a clonotype was defined as all T cells sharing the same CDR3 nucleotide sequence. In the clone abundance analyses, frequencies were normalized to the 10,000 most abundant clones in each sample. Public T cell clones, which averaged fewer than five per sample, were removed prior to analysis. Tumor-enriched clonotypes and baseline blood-enriched clonotypes were defined as those with an abundance difference of at least 32-fold between compartments. A beta-binomial differential abundance model was applied to find clonotypes that expanded or contracted between blood time points. Similarity between tumor and blood repertoires was quantified using the Baroni-Urbani and Buser coefficient, and groups were compared with two-tailed Wilcoxon tests in R. Entries here come from immuneACCESS through TCRdb and include only in-frame sequences with V and J called. Some clones fail to appear in such tables; in the studies checked, an unresolved V gene covers under half of the shortfall, and the cause of the remainder is unknown. That table supplies the V and J calls and clone size; D and trimming were determined from the DNA. This sample gives about 61,000 clones in total; 78% of them show up just once. The ten largest clonotypes hold roughly 8% of the sample.

Material: blood, obtained from a patient whose treatment included radiotherapy and nephrectomy. The sequence joins TRBV4-1 to TRBJ1-1, with the D gene uncertain. This sequence originates from a man in his 60s with renal cell carcinoma. CDR3 loop: CASSGTEAFF. The sequenced DNA is TGCGCCAGCAGCGGCACTGAAGCTTTCTTT.